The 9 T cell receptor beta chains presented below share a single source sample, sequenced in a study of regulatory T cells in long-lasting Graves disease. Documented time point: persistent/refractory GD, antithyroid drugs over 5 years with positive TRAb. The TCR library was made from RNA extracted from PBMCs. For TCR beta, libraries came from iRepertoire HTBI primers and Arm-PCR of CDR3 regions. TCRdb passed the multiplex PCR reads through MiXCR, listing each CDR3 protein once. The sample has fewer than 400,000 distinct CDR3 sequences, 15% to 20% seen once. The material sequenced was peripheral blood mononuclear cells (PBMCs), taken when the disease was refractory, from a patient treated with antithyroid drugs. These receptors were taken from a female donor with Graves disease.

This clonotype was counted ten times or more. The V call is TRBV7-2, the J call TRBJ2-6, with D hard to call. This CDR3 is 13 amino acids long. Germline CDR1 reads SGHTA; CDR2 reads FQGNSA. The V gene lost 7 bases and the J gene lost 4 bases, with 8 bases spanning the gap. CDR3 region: CASTQPGANVLTF. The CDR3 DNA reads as TGTGCCAGCACCCAACCAGGGGCCAACGTCCTGACTTTC. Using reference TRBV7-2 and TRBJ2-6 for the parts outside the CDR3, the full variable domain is GAGVSQSPSNKVTEKGKDVELRCDPISGHTALYWYRQSLGQGLEFLIYFQGNSAPDKSGLPSDRFSAERTGGSVSTLTIQRTQQEDSAVYLCASTQPGANVLTFGAGSRLTVL.

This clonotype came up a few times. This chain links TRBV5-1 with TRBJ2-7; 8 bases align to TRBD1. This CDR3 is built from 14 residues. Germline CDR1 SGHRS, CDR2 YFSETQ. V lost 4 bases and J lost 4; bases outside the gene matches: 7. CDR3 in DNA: TGCGCCAGCAGCCAGGGGGACAGGCGGTACGAGCAGTACTTC. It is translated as CASSQGDRRYEQYF.

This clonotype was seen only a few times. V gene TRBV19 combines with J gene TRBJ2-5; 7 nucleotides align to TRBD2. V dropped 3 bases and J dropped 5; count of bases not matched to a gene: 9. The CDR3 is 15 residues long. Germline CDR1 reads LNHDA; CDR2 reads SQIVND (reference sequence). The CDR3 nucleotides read TGTGCCAGTAGTATCCGGCGGGAGAGAGGGGAGACCCAGTACTTC. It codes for CASSIRRERGETQYF.

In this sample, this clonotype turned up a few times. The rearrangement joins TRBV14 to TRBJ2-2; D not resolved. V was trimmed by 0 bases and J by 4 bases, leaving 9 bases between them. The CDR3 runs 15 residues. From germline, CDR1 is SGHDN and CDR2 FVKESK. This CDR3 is CASSQDERFTGELFF. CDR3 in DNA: TGTGCCAGCAGCCAAGATGAAAGGTTCACCGGGGAGCTGTTTTTT.

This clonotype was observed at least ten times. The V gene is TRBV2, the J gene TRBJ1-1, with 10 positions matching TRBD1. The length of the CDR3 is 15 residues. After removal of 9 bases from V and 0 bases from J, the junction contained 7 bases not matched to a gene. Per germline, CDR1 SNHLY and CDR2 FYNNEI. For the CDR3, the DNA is TGTGCCAGGTCGGGACAGGGGCTGTTGAACACTGAAGCTTTCTTT. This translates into CARSGQGLLNTEAFF.

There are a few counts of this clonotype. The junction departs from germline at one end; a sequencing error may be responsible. The CDR3 DNA reads TGTGCCGGCAGCCCCGGAGGGCTCGGCAATCAGCCCCAGCATTTT. The encoded protein is CAGSPGGLGNQPQHF. V gene TRBV12-3 or TRBV12-4 combines with J gene TRBJ1-5; the D is unclear. The length of the CDR3 is 15 residues.

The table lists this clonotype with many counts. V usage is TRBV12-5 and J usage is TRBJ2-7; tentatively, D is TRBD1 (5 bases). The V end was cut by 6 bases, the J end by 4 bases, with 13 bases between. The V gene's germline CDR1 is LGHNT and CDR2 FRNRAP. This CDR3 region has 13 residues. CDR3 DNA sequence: TGTGCTAGTGGCCAGCTAGGGGTATACGAGCAGTACTTC. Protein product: CASGQLGVYEQYF.

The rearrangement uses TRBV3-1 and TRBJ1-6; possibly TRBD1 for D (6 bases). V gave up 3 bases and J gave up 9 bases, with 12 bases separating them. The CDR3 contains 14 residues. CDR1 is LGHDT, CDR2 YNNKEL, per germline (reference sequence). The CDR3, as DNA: TGTGCCAGCAGCCATGGGGGGCGGTTTTCACCCCTCCACTTT. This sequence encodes CASSHGGRFSPLHF.

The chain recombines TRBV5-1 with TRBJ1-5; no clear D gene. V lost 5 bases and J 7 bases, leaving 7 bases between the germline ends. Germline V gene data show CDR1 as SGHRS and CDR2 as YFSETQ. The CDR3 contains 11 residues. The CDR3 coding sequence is TGCGCCAGCAGGGTAAACCAGCCCCAGCATTTT. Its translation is CASRVNQPQHF.